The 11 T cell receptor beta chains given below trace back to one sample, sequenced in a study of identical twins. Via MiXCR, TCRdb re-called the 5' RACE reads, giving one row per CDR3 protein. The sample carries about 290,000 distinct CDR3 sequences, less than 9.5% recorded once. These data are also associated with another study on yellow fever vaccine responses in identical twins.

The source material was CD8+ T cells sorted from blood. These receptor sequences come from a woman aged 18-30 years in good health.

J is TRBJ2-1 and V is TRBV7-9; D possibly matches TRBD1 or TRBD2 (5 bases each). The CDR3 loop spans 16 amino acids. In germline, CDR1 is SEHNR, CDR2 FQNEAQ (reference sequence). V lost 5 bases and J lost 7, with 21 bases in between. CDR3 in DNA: TGTGCCAGCAGCGTCCCGGGACCGCGCGTCGGGAATGAGCAGTTCTTC. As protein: CASSVPGPRVGNEQFF.

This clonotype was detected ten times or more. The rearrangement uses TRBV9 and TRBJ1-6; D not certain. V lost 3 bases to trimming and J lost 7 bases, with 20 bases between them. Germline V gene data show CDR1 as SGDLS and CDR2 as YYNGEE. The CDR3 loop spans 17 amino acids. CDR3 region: CASSASWMEGLNSPLHF. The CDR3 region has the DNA TGTGCCAGCAGCGCGTCCTGGATGGAAGGGTTGAATTCACCCCTCCACTTT.

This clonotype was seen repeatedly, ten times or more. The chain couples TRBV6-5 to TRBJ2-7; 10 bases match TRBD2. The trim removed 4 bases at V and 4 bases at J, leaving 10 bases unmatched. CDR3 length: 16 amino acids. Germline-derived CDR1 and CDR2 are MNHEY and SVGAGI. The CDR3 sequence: CASSFILAGEGYEQYF. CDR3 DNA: TGTGCCAGCAGTTTCATCCTAGCGGGAGAGGGGTACGAGCAGTACTTC.

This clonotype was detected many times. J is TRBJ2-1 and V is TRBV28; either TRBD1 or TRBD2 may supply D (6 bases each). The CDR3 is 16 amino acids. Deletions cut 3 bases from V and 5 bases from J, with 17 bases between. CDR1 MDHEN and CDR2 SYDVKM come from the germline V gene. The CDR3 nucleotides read TGTGCCAGCAGTTTTCTGTCCCAGGGGAGGAACAATGAGCAGTTCTTC. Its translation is CASSFLSQGRNNEQFF.

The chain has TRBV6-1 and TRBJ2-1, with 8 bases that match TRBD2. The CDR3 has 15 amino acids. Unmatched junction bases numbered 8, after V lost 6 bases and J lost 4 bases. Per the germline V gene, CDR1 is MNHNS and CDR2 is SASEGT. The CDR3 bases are TGTGCCAGCAGCGAACTAGCGGAGTTGTACAATGAGCAGTTCTTC. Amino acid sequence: CASSELAELYNEQFF.

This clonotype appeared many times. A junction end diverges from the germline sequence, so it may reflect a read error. The chain's CDR3 is CASSPGTPYAQYF. In DNA, the CDR3 is TGTGCCAGCAGTCCCGGGACACCTTACGCGCAGTACTTC. The chain links TRBV12-3 or TRBV12-4 to TRBJ2-7; tentatively, D is TRBD1 (6 bases). CDR3 length equals 13 residues.

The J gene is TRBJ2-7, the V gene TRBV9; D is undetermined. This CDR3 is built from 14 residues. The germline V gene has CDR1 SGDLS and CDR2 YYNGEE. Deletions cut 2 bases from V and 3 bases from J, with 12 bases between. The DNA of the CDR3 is TGTGCCAGCAGCGTGGCCGTGGGGTACTACGAGCAGTACTTC. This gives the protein CASSVAVGYYEQYF.

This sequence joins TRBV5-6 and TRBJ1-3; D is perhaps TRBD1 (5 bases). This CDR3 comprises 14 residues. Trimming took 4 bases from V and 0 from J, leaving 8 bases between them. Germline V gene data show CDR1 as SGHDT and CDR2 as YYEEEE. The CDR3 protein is CASSEGISGNTIYF. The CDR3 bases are TGTGCCAGCAGCGAGGGGATCTCTGGAAACACCATATATTTT.

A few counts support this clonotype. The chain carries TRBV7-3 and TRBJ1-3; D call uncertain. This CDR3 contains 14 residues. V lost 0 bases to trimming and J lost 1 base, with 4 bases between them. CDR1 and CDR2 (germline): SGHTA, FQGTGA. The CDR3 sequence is CASSLTGSGNTIYF. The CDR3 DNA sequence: TGTGCCAGCAGCTTAACCGGGTCTGGAAACACCATATATTTT.

The DNA of the CDR3 is TGTGCCAGCATGGGGGATACCTACGAGCAGTACTTC. It encodes CASMGDTYEQYF. The gene calls are TRBV12-3 or TRBV12-4 and TRBJ2-7; TRBD1 or TRBD2 may be the D gene (5 bases each). The germline V and J ends were trimmed by 7 bases and 2 bases, with 9 bases remaining between them. The CDR3 consists of 12 residues.

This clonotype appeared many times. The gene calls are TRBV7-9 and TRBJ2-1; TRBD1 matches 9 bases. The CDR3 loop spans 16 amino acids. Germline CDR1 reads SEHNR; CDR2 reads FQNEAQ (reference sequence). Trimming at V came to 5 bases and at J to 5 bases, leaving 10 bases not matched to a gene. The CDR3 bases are TGTGCCAGCAGCATCAAACAGGGGGCGAGGAACAATGAGCAGTTCTTC. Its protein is CASSIKQGARNNEQFF. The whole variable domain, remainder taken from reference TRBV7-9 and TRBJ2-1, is DTGVSQNPRHKITKRGQNVTFRCDPISEHNRLYWYRQTLGQGPEFLTYFQNEAQLEKSRLLSDRFSAERPKGSFSTLEIQRTEQGDSAMYLCASSIKQGARNNEQFFGPGTRLTVL.